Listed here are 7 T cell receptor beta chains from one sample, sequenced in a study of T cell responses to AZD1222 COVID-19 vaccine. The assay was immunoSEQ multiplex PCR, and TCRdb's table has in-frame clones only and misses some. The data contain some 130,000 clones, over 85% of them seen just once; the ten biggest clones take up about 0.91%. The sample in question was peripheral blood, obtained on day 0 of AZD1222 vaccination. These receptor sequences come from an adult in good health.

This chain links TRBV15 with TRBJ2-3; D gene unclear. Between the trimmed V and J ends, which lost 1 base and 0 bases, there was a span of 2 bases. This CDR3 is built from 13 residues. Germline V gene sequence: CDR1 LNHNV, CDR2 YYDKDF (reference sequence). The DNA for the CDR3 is TGTGCCACCAGCAGAGTTAGCACAGATACGCAGTATTTT. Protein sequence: CATSRVSTDTQYF.

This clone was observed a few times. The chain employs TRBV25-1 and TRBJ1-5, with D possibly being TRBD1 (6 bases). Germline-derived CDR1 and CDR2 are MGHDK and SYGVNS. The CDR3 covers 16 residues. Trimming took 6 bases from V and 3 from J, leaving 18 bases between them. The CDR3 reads CASSDSDRTFNQPQHF. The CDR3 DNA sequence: TGTGCCAGCAGCGACTCCGACAGGACCTTCAATCAGCCCCAGCATTTT.

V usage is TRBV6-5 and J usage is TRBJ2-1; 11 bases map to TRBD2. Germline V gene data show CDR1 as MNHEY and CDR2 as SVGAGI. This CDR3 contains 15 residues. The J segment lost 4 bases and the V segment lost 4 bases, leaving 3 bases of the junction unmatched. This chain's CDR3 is CASSSLAGGYNEQFF. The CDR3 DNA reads TGTGCCAGCAGTTCGCTAGCGGGGGGATACAATGAGCAGTTCTTC.

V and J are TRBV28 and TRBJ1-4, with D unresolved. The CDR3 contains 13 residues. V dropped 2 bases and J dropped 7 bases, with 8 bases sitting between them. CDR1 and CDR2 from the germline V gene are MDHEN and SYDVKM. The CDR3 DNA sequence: TGTGCCAGCAGTTTAATTCGGGGTGAAAAACTGTTTTTT. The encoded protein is CASSLIRGEKLFF.

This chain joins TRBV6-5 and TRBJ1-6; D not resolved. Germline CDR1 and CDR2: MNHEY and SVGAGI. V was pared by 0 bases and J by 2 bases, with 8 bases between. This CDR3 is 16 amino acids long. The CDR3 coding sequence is TGTGCCAGCAGTTACTCGAAAGAAACCTATAATTCACCCCTCCACTTT. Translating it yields CASSYSKETYNSPLHF.

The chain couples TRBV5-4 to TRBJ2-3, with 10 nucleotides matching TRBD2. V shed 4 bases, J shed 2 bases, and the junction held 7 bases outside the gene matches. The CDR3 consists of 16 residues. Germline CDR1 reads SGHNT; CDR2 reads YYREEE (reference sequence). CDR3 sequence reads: CASSRKLAGNTDTQYF. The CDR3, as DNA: TGTGCCAGCAGCCGCAAACTAGCGGGGAACACAGATACGCAGTATTTT.

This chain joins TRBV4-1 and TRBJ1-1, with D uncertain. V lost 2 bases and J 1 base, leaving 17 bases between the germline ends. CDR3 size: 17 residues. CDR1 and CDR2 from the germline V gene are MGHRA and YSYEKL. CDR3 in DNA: TGCGCCAGCAGCCAAAGGGAAAGGAGGGCTGGGAACACTGAAGCTTTCTTT. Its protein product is CASSQRERRAGNTEAFF.